The TCR beta chain described here comes from a study of blood T cell repertoires in COVID-19. Study at large: Samples representing acute and convalescent COVID-19 were sourced from the United States, Italy and Spain. The analysed material was cDNA or gDNA that came from T cells, B-cell-depleted T cells, or PBMCs.

Profiled with immunoSEQ multiplex PCR; TCRdb holds only in-frame clones, not every one. The table lists roughly 230,000 clones, 70% to 90% of them singletons, with 4% in the top ten. The sequenced material came from peripheral blood. The sequence was obtained from a man aged 45-60 years with acute or convalescent COVID-19.

CDR3 loop: CATSDPRTSGGEYEQFF. In nucleotides, the CDR3 is TGTGCCACCAGTGACCCGAGGACTAGCGGGGGGGAGTATGAGCAGTTCTTC. The chain uses TRBV24-1 and TRBJ2-1; 15 bases are shared with TRBD2. The CDR3 runs to 17 residues. V shed 4 bases and J 8 bases; nucleotides not matched to a gene: 8. The germline V gene has CDR1 KGHDR and CDR2 SFDVKD.